The source of this T cell receptor beta chain is a study of human T cells and chemical hapten exposure. Whole-study context: The study sensitized with 2% DPC on a 2 cm by 2 cm patch of upper inner arm skin. While the approximately 24-week study was under way, patients received diphenylcyclopropenone on the scalp every week.

TCRdb re-analysed the RACE reads in MiXCR, keeping a single row per CDR3 protein. This sample has 300,000 to 350,000 distinct CDR3 sequences, with roughly 6.9% found just once. Study-level results: DPC sensitization produced no change in TCRs with frequency above 1 in 1000. Among expanded TCRs, significantly more large CDR3 similarity clusters formed than among controls.

The CDR3 loop spans 16 amino acids. J lost 8 bases, V lost 6 bases, and 12 bases had no gene match. The time point was: patch test 1, 2 weeks after DPC sensitization. Treatment defined: therapeutic diphenylcyclopropenone sensitization with weekly scalp DPC. This clonotype was detected a few times. The target antigen is unknown. The sample in question was whole blood, obtained in connection with sensitization to the hapten diphenylcyclopropenone (DPC). The gene calls are TRBV12-3 or TRBV12-4 and TRBJ2-3; 12 positions agree with TRBD2. The sequence was obtained from a woman under 30 with alopecia areata. Some clones in this sample may be carry-over from other donors' samples. DNA of the CDR3: TGTGCCAGCAGCCCCCCGGCTAGCGGGGGGGCTGGTACGCAGTATTTT. This sequence encodes CASSPPASGGAGTQYF.